This T cell receptor beta chain is drawn from a study of blood T cell repertoires in COVID-19. In the study overall: COVID-19 samples collected from the United States, Italy and Spain covered acute and convalescent phases. T cells, B-cell-depleted T cells, or PBMCs supplied cDNA or gDNA.

Seattle cases were enrolled at active infection and followed longitudinally. Under the authors' procedure: Scientists estimated how many nucleated cells there were by amplifying reference gene primers. Using immunoSEQ multiplex PCR, the repertoire was profiled, and TCRdb retains in-frame clones only, with some absent. Clonal size and the V and J genes are those of that table, whereas D and trimming came from the DNA. The sample records roughly 460,000 clones, around nine tenths being singletons. Germline CDR1 is SGHRS and CDR2 is YFSETQ. The CDR3 consists of 15 residues. Trimming left V 4 bases short and J 0 bases short, with 12 bases between.

The specimen sequenced was peripheral blood. The TCR originated in a man aged 18 to 35 with COVID-19, enrolled during active disease. The chain uses TRBV5-1 and TRBJ2-3, with D maybe TRBD2 (5 bases). CDR3 in DNA: TGCGCCAGCAGCGGAGGTGGGATTAGCACAGATACGCAGTATTTT. Amino acids: CASSGGGISTDTQYF.